The 23 T cell receptor beta chains given below trace back to one sample, sequenced in a study of Ad26.COV2.S vaccination and SARS-CoV-2 variants (dated by TCRdb to the early 2020s). Library preparation used the immunoSEQ multiplex PCR assay. TCRdb provides this immuneACCESS table in a form limited to in-frame rearrangements. Some clones are lacking; in checked studies, under half of them reflect an unresolved V gene, and why the rest are absent is not known. This sample holds roughly 420,000 clones; roughly 90% were observed only once. The ten largest clones represent about 3.5% of the sample. The treatment or condition label for this specimen denotes: approximately 18 received Ad26.COV2.S at low or high dose, single or two shots; about 5 received placebo; per-sample allocation not given. Repertoires of vaccine and placebo recipients were sequenced from samples taken on day 63 after the first injection.

This sample comprised peripheral blood, obtained in a trial of Ad26.COV2.S vaccine versus placebo. Source of these receptors: a person aged 18-60 years who received the Ad26.COV2.S COVID-19 vaccine or a placebo.

V gene TRBV4-1 combines with J gene TRBJ1-5, with TRBD1 matching over 9 bases. CDR3 length: 15 amino acids. Trimming removed 1 base from V and 6 bases from J; junction bases left unmatched: 4. CDR1 MGHRA and CDR2 YSYEKL come from the germline V gene. CDR3 protein: CASSQGDRVSQPQHF. CDR3 DNA: TGCGCCAGCAGCCAAGGGGACAGGGTGAGTCAGCCCCAGCATTTT.

This clone appeared once. As DNA, the CDR3 is TGTGCCTGTATACCTGACGGCTCCTACGAGCAGTACTTC. It encodes CACIPDGSYEQYF. The J gene is TRBJ2-7, the V gene TRBV30, with D hard to call. Between the trimmed V and J ends, which lost 6 bases and 0 bases, there was a span of 12 bases. This CDR3 region has 13 residues. The germline CDR1 and CDR2 sequences are GTSNPN and SVGIG (reference sequence).

The gene calls are TRBV19 and TRBJ1-1; TRBD1 matches 7 bases. This CDR3 has 15 amino acids. V shed 4 bases and J 5 bases; nucleotides not matched to a gene: 10. Germline V CDR1 and CDR2: LNHDA, SQIVND (reference sequence). CDR3 region: CASSRGGALLTEAFF. The CDR3 bases are TGTGCCAGTAGTAGAGGGGGCGCGTTGTTAACTGAAGCTTTCTTT.

The chain uses TRBV7-6 and TRBJ2-5; TRBD2 aligns across 8 bases. CDR3 length: 15 amino acids. Germline CDR1 reads SGHVS; CDR2 reads FNYEAQ. V shed 2 bases and J 4 bases; nucleotides not matched to a gene: 6. In DNA, the CDR3 is TGTGCCAGCAGCTTAAGTCTAGCGGGCCCAGAGACCCAGTACTTC. Translating gives CASSLSLAGPETQYF.

This chain uses TRBV29-1 with TRBJ2-5; 7 bases match TRBD1. Looked up from germline, CDR1 is SQVTM and CDR2 is ANQGSEA. V shed 4 bases, J shed 5 bases, and the junction held 4 bases outside the gene matches. The CDR3 totals 12 residues. CDR3 in amino acids: CSVGGTEETQYF. Written as DNA, the CDR3 is TGCAGCGTTGGTGGGACAGAGGAGACCCAGTACTTC. The full variable domain, with the rest looked up from reference TRBV29-1 and TRBJ2-5, is SAVISQKPSRDICQRGTSLTIQCQVDSQVTMMFWYRQQPGQSLTLIATANQGSEATYESGFVIDKFPISRPNLTFSTLTVSNMSPEDSSIYLCSVGGTEETQYFGPGTRLLVL.

The chain has TRBV7-6 and TRBJ2-5, with 8 positions matching TRBD1. This CDR3 is built from 17 residues. V lost 2 bases to trimming and J lost 1 base; unmatched junction nucleotides: 9. Germline lookup yields CDR1 SGHVS and CDR2 FNYEAQ. CDR3 protein: CASSLRSPGGFQETQYF. CDR3 DNA sequence: TGTGCCAGCAGCTTAAGGTCGCCAGGGGGCTTCCAAGAGACCCAGTACTTC.

This chain joins TRBV2 and TRBJ1-5; D unresolved. The V gene's germline CDR1 is SNHLY and CDR2 FYNNEI. V lost 3 bases and J 3 bases, leaving 9 bases between the germline ends. This CDR3 is 14 amino acids long. The CDR3 DNA reads as TGTGCCAGCAGTGACTCGGGAGACAATCAGCCCCAGCATTTT. Translating it yields CASSDSGDNQPQHF.

Notes on this clone: Other DNA variants within this sample encode the same CDR3. The rearrangement joins TRBV15 to TRBJ1-1; D is unresolved. V gave up 0 bases and J gave up 2 bases, with 4 bases separating them. The germline CDR1 and CDR2 sequences are LNHNV and YYDKDF (reference sequence). The CDR3 spans 13 residues. CDR3 loop: CATSRDLNTEAFF. In nucleotides, the CDR3 is TGTGCCACCAGCAGAGATCTAAACACTGAAGCTTTCTTT.

The chain links TRBV19 to TRBJ2-2, with D perhaps assigned TRBD1 or TRBD2 (6 bases each). The V end was cut by 2 bases, the J end by 5 bases, with 12 bases between. The CDR3 is made up of 15 amino acids. Germline V gives CDR1 LNHDA, CDR2 SQIVND (reference sequence). CDR3 DNA sequence: TGTGCCAGTAGTATACGGGGGCGCGGAACCGGGGAGCTGTTTTTT. This codes for CASSIRGRGTGELFF.

V is TRBV10-3 and J is TRBJ1-1; D possibly corresponds to TRBD1 (5 bases). Germline CDR1 is ENHRY and CDR2 is SYGVKD. Trimming took 2 bases from V and 7 from J, leaving 11 bases between them. The CDR3 has 13 amino acids. The CDR3 reads CAISEPRTLEAFF. CDR3 bases: TGTGCCATCAGTGAGCCCAGGACACTTGAAGCTTTCTTT.

This clone was counted a few times. The rearrangement joins TRBV13 to TRBJ2-7; D not certain. Per the germline V gene, CDR1 is PRHDT and CDR2 is FYEKMQ (reference sequence). The CDR3 covers 12 residues. V was cut by 7 bases and J by 1 base, with 8 bases left in between. CDR3 sequence: CASKSASYEQYF. The CDR3 DNA follows: TGTGCCAGCAAGAGCGCATCCTACGAGCAGTACTTC.

The chain uses TRBV12-3 or TRBV12-4 and TRBJ1-2; 7 nucleotides agree with TRBD1. This CDR3 spans 13 amino acids. Trimming took 5 bases from V and 4 from J; bases not matched to a gene: 4. The CDR3 protein is CASSPQGSYGYTF. The CDR3 region has the DNA TGTGCCAGCAGTCCACAGGGGAGCTATGGCTACACCTTC.

This clone was seen just once. The rearrangement links TRBV9 to TRBJ2-1, with D perhaps TRBD1 (5 bases). V dropped 2 bases and J dropped 3 bases, with 9 bases sitting between them. CDR3 length equals 14 residues. Germline V gene lookup returns CDR1 SGDLS and CDR2 YYNGEE. The CDR3 DNA reads TGTGCCAGCAGCGTTGGAGACAGCTACAATGAGCAGTTCTTC. Protein sequence: CASSVGDSYNEQFF.

The rearrangement joins TRBV5-4 to TRBJ2-7; perhaps TRBD1 as D (6 bases). CDR1 and CDR2 (germline): SGHNT, YYREEE (reference sequence). This CDR3 has 15 residues. The V end lost 0 bases, the J end lost 3 bases, and 13 bases lay between the germline ends. The CDR3 loop reads CASSLGSGQLYEQYF. The CDR3 nucleotides read TGTGCCAGCAGCTTGGGATCGGGACAACTCTACGAGCAGTACTTC.

The chain has TRBV11-2 and TRBJ2-6, with 8 bases lining up with TRBD1. The length of the CDR3 is 19 residues. In germline, CDR1 is SGHAT, CDR2 FQNNGV. J lost 0 bases, V lost 5 bases, and 12 bases had no gene match. The chain's CDR3 is CASSPIGQGAASGANVLTF. The CDR3 nucleotides are TGTGCCAGCAGCCCCATTGGACAGGGTGCGGCCTCTGGGGCCAACGTCCTGACTTTC. The full variable domain, rest sourced from reference TRBV11-2 and TRBJ2-6, is EAGVAQSPRYKIIEKRQSVAFWCNPISGHATLYWYQQILGQGPKLLIQFQNNGVVDDSQLPKDRFSAERLKGVDSTLKIQPAKLEDSAVYLCASSPIGQGAASGANVLTFGAGSRLTVL.

CDR3 in amino acids: CASSLGTGGFTEAFF. The CDR3 DNA reads as TGTGCCAGCAGCTTAGGTACAGGGGGTTTCACTGAAGCTTTCTTT. This rearrangement joins TRBV7-9 to TRBJ1-1, with TRBD1 matching 8 bases. Germline values: CDR1 SEHNR, CDR2 FQNEAQ (reference sequence). With 1 base clipped from V and 4 bases from J, the junction kept 5 bases outside the gene matches. The CDR3 consists of 15 residues.

The rearrangement uses TRBV29-1 and TRBJ2-1; D perhaps matches TRBD2 (5 bases). The CDR3 contains 14 residues. CDR1 and CDR2 from the germline V gene are SQVTM and ANQGSEA. V was shortened by 1 base and J by 0 bases, with 7 bases between the two germline ends. Here the CDR3 DNA reads TGCAGCGTTGAAGTGAGGGACTCCTACAATGAGCAGTTCTTC. Its protein is CSVEVRDSYNEQFF.

This clone was seen only once. This chain joins TRBV7-2 and TRBJ1-5, with 8 bases lining up with TRBD1. V trimming: 1 base; J trimming: 3 bases; junction bases outside the gene matches: 2. This CDR3 contains 15 residues. CDR1 SGHTA and CDR2 FQGNSA come from the germline V gene. The CDR3 bases are TGTGCCAGCAGCTTAGGCCAGGGGGCCAATCAGCCCCAGCATTTT. Translating it yields CASSLGQGANQPQHF.

Only one count was recorded for this clone. The V gene is TRBV19, the J gene TRBJ1-1, with TRBD1 matching 9 bases. V was pared by 5 bases and J by 5 bases, with 9 bases of the junction left unmatched. The CDR3 is 15 amino acids. Germline V gives CDR1 LNHDA, CDR2 SQIVND (reference sequence). The CDR3 DNA follows: TGTGCCAGTAGTCCAGCCGGGACAGGGAGGACTGAAGCTTTCTTT. It translates to CASSPAGTGRTEAFF.

This clone has only one observation. V is TRBV28 and J is TRBJ1-1; a possible D gene is TRBD1 (6 bases). The V gene lost 6 bases and the J gene lost 7 bases, with 15 bases spanning the gap. The CDR3 extends over 13 amino acids. Looked up from germline, CDR1 is MDHEN and CDR2 is SYDVKM. This CDR3 reads CASRIQGFFEAFF. The CDR3 bases are TGTGCCAGCAGGATACAGGGCTTTTTTGAAGCTTTCTTT.

V gene TRBV19 combines with J gene TRBJ2-1; possibly TRBD1 for D (6 bases). V lost 3 bases and J 5 bases, leaving 11 bases between the germline ends. CDR1 is LNHDA, CDR2 SQIVND, per germline (reference sequence). The CDR3 runs 14 residues. CDR3 loop: CASSITGINNEQFF. CDR3 in DNA: TGTGCCAGTAGTATTACAGGGATAAACAATGAGCAGTTCTTC.

CDR3 DNA sequence: TGTGCCAGCAGCTCCCCATCTAGACGGTTACTTTCGGATACGCAGTATTTT. Translated: CASSSPSRRLLSDTQYF. The chain is built from TRBV27 and TRBJ2-3; no reliable D call. The CDR3 contains 17 residues. V lost 6 bases, J lost 6 bases, and 25 bases lay in between. Germline-derived CDR1 and CDR2 are MNHEY and SMNVEV (reference sequence).

The chain employs TRBV6-5 and TRBJ1-3, with D unclear. Germline V lookup: CDR1 MNHEY, CDR2 SVGAGI. V was clipped by 8 bases and J by 0 bases, with 8 bases between them. This CDR3 contains 13 residues. The chain's CDR3 is CASEGRSGNTIYF. For the CDR3, the DNA is TGTGCCAGCGAAGGCCGCTCTGGAAACACCATATATTTT.